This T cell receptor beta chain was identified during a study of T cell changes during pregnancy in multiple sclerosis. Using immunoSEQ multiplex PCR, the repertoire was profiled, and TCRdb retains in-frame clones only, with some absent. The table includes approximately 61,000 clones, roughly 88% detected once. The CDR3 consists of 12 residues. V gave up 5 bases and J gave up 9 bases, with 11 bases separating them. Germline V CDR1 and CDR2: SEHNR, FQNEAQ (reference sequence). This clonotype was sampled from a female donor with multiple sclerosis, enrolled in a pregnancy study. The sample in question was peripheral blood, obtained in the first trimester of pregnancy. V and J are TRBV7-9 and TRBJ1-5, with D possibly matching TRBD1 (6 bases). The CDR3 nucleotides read TGTGCCAGCAGCCCAGGGGTTGGGCCCCAGCATTTT. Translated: CASSPGVGPQHF.